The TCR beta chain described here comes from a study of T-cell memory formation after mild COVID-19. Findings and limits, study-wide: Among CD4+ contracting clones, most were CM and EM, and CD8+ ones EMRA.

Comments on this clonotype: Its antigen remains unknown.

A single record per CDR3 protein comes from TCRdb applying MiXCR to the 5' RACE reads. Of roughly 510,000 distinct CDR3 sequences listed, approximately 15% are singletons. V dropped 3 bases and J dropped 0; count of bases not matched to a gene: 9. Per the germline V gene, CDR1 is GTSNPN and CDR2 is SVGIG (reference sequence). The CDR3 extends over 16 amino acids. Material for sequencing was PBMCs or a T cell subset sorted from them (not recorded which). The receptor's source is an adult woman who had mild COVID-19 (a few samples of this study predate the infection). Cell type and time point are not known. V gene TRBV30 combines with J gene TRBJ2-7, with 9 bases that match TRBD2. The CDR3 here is CAWSWPLAGTSYEQYF. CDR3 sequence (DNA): TGTGCCTGGAGCTGGCCCCTAGCGGGGACCTCCTACGAGCAGTACTTC.